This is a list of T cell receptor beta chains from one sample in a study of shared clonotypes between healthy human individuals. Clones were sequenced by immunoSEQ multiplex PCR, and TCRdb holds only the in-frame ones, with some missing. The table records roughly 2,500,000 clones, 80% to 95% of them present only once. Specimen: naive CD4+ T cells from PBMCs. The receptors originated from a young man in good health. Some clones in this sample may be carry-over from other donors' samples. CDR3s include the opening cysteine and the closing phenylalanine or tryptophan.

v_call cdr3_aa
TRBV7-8 CASSRTDYGYTF
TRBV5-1 CASSLAPGRSYNEQFF
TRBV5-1 CASSTFEATEAFF
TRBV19 CASSISGIGETQYF
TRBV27 CASSLQASGRETQYF
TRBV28 CASSLAQDTDTQYF
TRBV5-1 CASSAGEGGRTETQYF
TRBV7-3 CASSPGLAGDQETQYF
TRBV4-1 CASSQVARVEKLFF
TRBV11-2 CASSLDLAGEVYEQYF
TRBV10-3 CASSDRGGGEKLFF
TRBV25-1 CASSSRSGEKLFF
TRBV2 CASSRNTEAFF
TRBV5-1 CASSLDGEEYEQYF
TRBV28 CASRNTGGNQPQHF
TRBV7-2 CASSLWTTDQPQHF
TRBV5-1 CASSLATIGTGDTQYF
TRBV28 CASSRTSGSSYEQYF
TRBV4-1 CASSQVPQTEAFF
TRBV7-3 CASSLSGTSVNEQFF
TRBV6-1 CASTRLAGGPLEQYF
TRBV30 CAWTATEAFF
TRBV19 CASSIRETQYF
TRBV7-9 CASSAAGQGVWGQYF
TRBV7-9 CASSPPVRPSSYNEQFF
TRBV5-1 CASSPTASGANVLTF
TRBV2 CASLGSRDTEAFF
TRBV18 CASSPPQRVEKLFF
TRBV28 CASRSEVMTGLYEQYF
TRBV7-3 CASSSLRRVSGTYNEQFF
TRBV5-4 CASSLDRAGVQFF
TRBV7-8 CASSWRQATDTQYF
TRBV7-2 CASRSDGLRKLFF
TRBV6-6 CASSYSGGGGQPQHF
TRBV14 CASSQKRDRYNYGYTF
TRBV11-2 CASSPGPGAYEQYF
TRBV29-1 CSVGGLLSHEQYF
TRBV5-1 CASSLGPGGGTEAFF
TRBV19 CASSPGWGGYTF
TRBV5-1 CASSSLKTGNTGELFF